A selection of T cell receptor beta chains follows, all from one sample in a study of beta chain features in type 1 diabetes. Clones were sequenced by immunoSEQ multiplex PCR, and TCRdb holds only the in-frame ones, with some missing. This sample has about 250,000 clones, with roughly 14% found just once. Specimen: naive CD4+ T cells from blood. All receptors derive from a woman aged 40 to 55 in good health. Both conserved end residues are part of each CDR3. D genes are given only for firm matches. Expanded clones get a size class; other rows say once, few or many, or leave the size out.

-	TRBV5-1	TRBJ1-5	-	CASSVGIYSNQPQHF	TGCGCCAGCAGCGTCGGGATTTATAGCAATCAGCCCCAGCATTTT
-	TRBV6-6	TRBJ2-7	TRBD2	CASSYTSGVPYEQYF	TGTGCCAGCAGTTACACTAGCGGTGTTCCCTACGAGCAGTACTTC
-	TRBV5-1	TRBJ2-1	TRBD2	CASSLALAGGENEQFF	TGCGCCAGCAGCTTGGCCCTAGCGGGGGGTGAGAATGAGCAGTTCTTC
-	TRBV27	TRBJ2-3	TRBD1	CASTGTGPRDTQYF	TGTGCCAGCACTGGGACAGGGCCTAGAGATACGCAGTATTTT
few	TRBV7-2	TRBJ2-7	-	CASSLAGAGEQYF	TGTGCCAGCAGCTTAGCCGGTGCGGGCGAGCAGTACTTC
few	TRBV2	TRBJ2-2	TRBD1	CASSRQGTGELFF	TGTGCCAGCAGTAGACAGGGTACCGGGGAGCTGTTTTTT
few	TRBV29-1	TRBJ1-2	TRBD1	CSVGQGARGYTF	TGCAGCGTTGGGCAGGGGGCGCGGGGCTACACCTTC
few	TRBV5-1	TRBJ2-1	TRBD2	CASSLDGGTYNEQFF	TGCGCCAGCAGCTTGGACGGGGGGACCTACAATGAGCAGTTCTTC
few	TRBV7-9	TRBJ1-2	TRBD1	CASRQRTKPGQSPYGYTF	TGTGCCAGCCGACAAAGAACAAAACCGGGACAGAGTCCTTATGGCTACACCTTC
few	TRBV9	TRBJ1-1	-	CASSVRARWNTEAFF	TGTGCCAGCAGCGTCAGGGCCCGATGGAACACTGAAGCTTTCTTT
few	TRBV18	TRBJ1-6	-	CASSPFNPGGDSPLHF	TGTGCCAGCTCACCATTCAACCCGGGAGGTGATTCACCCCTCCACTTT
-	TRBV5-1	TRBJ2-7	-	CASRDSSSYEQYF	TGCGCCAGCAGGGACAGTAGCTCCTACGAGCAGTACTTC